This T cell receptor beta chain was captured in a study of T cells in Graves' hyperthyroidism and ophthalmopathy (dated by TCRdb to the late 2010s). Broadly, across the study: Peripheral blood was sampled at the time of initial diagnosis, prior to any treatment. A discovery cohort of 95 to 100 patients, about 44 with Graves' ophthalmopathy and more than 55 with stable Graves' hyperthyroidism, was used to find distinguishing TCR V-J signatures. Prospective prediction of ophthalmopathy was tested in an independent validation cohort of 18 hyperthyroidism patients and 15 to 17 patients who later progressed to ophthalmopathy. Once sampling was done, hyperthyroidism patients were given methimazole at a starting dose of 30 mg daily, whereas ophthalmopathy patients were given high-dose intravenous methylprednisolone. In addition, the study compared T-cell repertoires in thyroid tissue and in blood from over 5 Graves' hyperthyroidism patients. For training and testing, the 100 or so patients in the discovery cohort were randomly divided in a 7:3 ratio. According to the paper, TCR Vbeta CDR3 sequencing was carried out on about 140 peripheral blood samples, which came from some 41 ophthalmopathy, some 73 hyperthyroidism and approximately 17 progressor patients. Study-wide findings and limitations: A model built on a 13 V-J signature distinguished ophthalmopathy from stable hyperthyroidism, reaching 87.88% sensitivity and 81% to 83% specificity in cross-validation and 80%/75% in testing. No statistical method was used to set the sample size in advance, and investigators knew the group allocation. Most expanded thyroid clonotypes (frequency above 0.001) were also detected in blood, a finding suggesting that blood repertoires may reflect thyroid immune responses. In validation, the model predicted progression to ophthalmopathy a median of 6.5 months before onset, with about 67% sensitivity and 72.22% specificity.

Ophthalmopathy patients had moderately to severely active disease, Clinical Activity Score of at least 3, NOSPECS grade of at least 4, and duration under 3 months. Patients with uncontrolled infections, other autoimmune diseases, pregnancy or lactation were excluded. Diagnoses were based on clinical symptoms, serum thyroxine and TRAb, thyroid ultrasound and orbital computed tomography. PBMCs were isolated from approximately 10 ml of fresh peripheral blood by Ficoll-Paque density gradient centrifugation. Total RNA was extracted with Trizol reagent, and quality was checked on an Agilent 2100 Bioanalyzer. The TCR beta CDR3 regions were amplified from the RNA transcripts. A first-round RT-PCR of the TCR CDR3 used the HTBI primer set with the Qiagen OneStep RT-PCR kit. Libraries were constructed in a second round of multiplex PCR, after which size selection and purification were performed. Sequencing of the libraries was done on an Illumina HiSeq2000 using paired-end 100 bp reads. As for the authors' bioinformatics: SOAPnuke was used to process the raw data, removing reads that contained adapters or uncalled bases, had a mean Phred below 15, or lacked an exact match to the constant primer or identifier. COPE v1.2.5 was used to merge the high-quality paired reads, and each unique nucleotide sequence was defined as a clonotype. MiTCR v1.1 was used to align the clonotypes against IMGT TRBV, TRBD and TRBJ reference segments. The analysis was restricted to V-J combinations with a frequency above 0.0001, which together covered approximately 99% of the repertoires. The TCS score was defined as the ratio of F50 (clonal expansion) to E x V (chaos), calculated using BLOSUM62-based TCRdist between CDR3 peptides within each V-J. Welch's t-statistics and random forest reduced 514 V-J features to about 12, which were used in a naive Bayes classifier (R e1071). Using fastp at Q25 and MiXCR, TCRdb reprocessed the public reads and kept productive beta chains. Each CDR3 protein gets just one entry, which takes the most common genes and DNA from the rows behind it. V and J calls and clone size were set by TCRdb, not the authors. A total of some 650,000 distinct CDR3 sequences appear in this sample, 16% of them only once. The top ten clones comprise about 3.5% of the sample.

This clonotype has ten or more counts. No cognate antigen has been identified for it. No much larger clone is present one base from it, and per-base qualities are unavailable. The junction carries 7 bases between V and J, which are trimmed by 1 base and 6 bases respectively. The CDR3 runs 12 amino acids, cysteine and phenylalanine included. Left in the record is the CDR3 DNA by itself, 36 bases read in frame from the first base. Taken from the germline V gene, the CDR1 and CDR2 loops are KGHSH and LQKENI. The chain links TRBV18 with TRBJ2-7; too little of a D gene remains to name it. The TCR sequence derives from a woman aged 40 to 50 with Graves' ophthalmopathy. The source material was blood. The sequenced DNA is TGTGCCAGCTCACCACTGACCGGCGAGCAGTACTTC. Its translation reads: CASSPLTGEQYF.